The source of this T cell receptor (beta chain) is a study of blood T cell repertoires in COVID-19. Study-level background: Sites in the United States, Italy and Spain provided acute and convalescent COVID-19 samples.

Sequencing was performed with immunoSEQ multiplex PCR; in TCRdb, only in-frame clones are kept and a portion is missing. In the table there are about 400,000 clones, about 83% of which are singletons. With 2 bases clipped from V and 2 bases from J, the junction kept 9 bases outside the gene matches. The CDR3 consists of 17 residues. Germline V lookup: CDR1 SGHDT, CDR2 YYEEEE. The J gene is TRBJ2-2, the V gene TRBV5-6, with TRBD1 identical over 7 bases. This sequence was found in a woman in her fifties or sixties who had recovered from COVID-19. Input material: PBMCs or T cells enriched from blood (not recorded which). CDR3 sequence: CASSLGPGGSNTGELFF. The CDR3 bases are TGTGCCAGCAGCTTAGGTCCAGGGGGTAGTAACACCGGGGAGCTGTTTTTT. The whole variable domain, filled in from reference TRBV5-6 and TRBJ2-2, reads DAGVTQSPTHLIKTRGQQVTLRCSPKSGHDTVSWYQQALGQGPQFIFQYYEEEERQRGNFPDRFSGHQFPNYSSELNVNALLLGDSALYLCASSLGPGGSNTGELFFGEGSRLTVL.